This T cell receptor beta chain was recovered during a study of vaccination effects on CD4 cells after COVID-19. Study-wide context: Antigen-specific CD4+ T cells were expanded (with viral peptide pools) by the ViraFEST assay ahead of sequencing. Participants each got two BNT162b2 or mRNA-1273 vaccine doses.

Subsequent to a culture period of around eleven days, CD4+ T cells were isolated. General study points: Convalescent patients were scarce, and early post-infection timepoints were absent.

V lost 5 bases, J lost 1 base, and 9 bases lay in between. Per germline, CDR1 SGHTA and CDR2 FQGNSA. CDR3 length: 13 amino acids. Clones were read by immunoSEQ multiplex PCR, and TCRdb kept only the in-frame ones, dropping some. Here the sample spans tens of thousands of clones, 72% being singletons. In regard to this clone: Antigen unknown.

This rearrangement joins TRBV7-2 to TRBJ2-7; a weak D match, TRBD1 (6 bases). This TCR was sampled from a human donor who had a prior SARS-CoV-2 infection. The sample here was CD4+ T cells from PBMCs cultured without peptide, taken before COVID-19 vaccination. The CDR3 region has the DNA TGTGCCAGCAGCATTGGACAGTCCTACGAGCAGTACTTC. This encodes CASSIGQSYEQYF.